Listed below are T cell receptor beta chains from one sample, sequenced in a study of T cells after yellow fever vaccination. MiXCR was run by TCRdb on the 5' RACE reads, yielding one entry per CDR3 protein. The table lists about 220,000 distinct CDR3 sequences, 3.2% of them singletons. The sequenced sample was CD4+ T cells sorted from PBMCs, obtained 10 days after the yellow fever booster vaccination. The receptors here all came from a young man who received the YFV17D yellow fever vaccine. The CDR3 runs from the conserved cysteine through the conserved F or W. D genes are given only for firm matches. Not all rows give a size; the values are once, few, many and, for expanded clones, a class.

NA	NA	TRBV7-2	TRBJ2-3	CASSSVGRGADTQYF	TGTGCCAGCAGCTCCGTGGGCAGGGGTGCAGATACGCAGTATTTT
NA	NA	TRBV18	TRBJ2-3	CASSPQRYTDTQYF	TGTGCCAGCTCACCACAGCGGTACACAGATACGCAGTATTTT
NA	many	TRBV20-1	TRBJ1-4	CSARTETKEKLFF	TGCAGTGCTAGGACAGAGACCAAAGAAAAACTGTTTTTT
TRBD1	NA	TRBV2	TRBJ1-6	CASRTGSTLWNSPLHF	TGTGCCAGCAGGACAGGGTCCACTCTATGGAATTCACCCCTCCACTTT
TRBD1	few	TRBV19	TRBJ1-1	CASSPGQGATEAFF	TGTGCCAGTAGTCCAGGACAGGGGGCTACTGAAGCTTTCTTT
TRBD1	many	TRBV7-2	TRBJ1-1	CASSFGGATGTEAFF	TGTGCCAGCAGCTTTGGAGGGGCGACAGGGACTGAAGCTTTCTTT
NA	many	TRBV24-1	TRBJ2-3	CATSDFGGDTQYF	TGTGCCACCAGTGATTTCGGGGGAGATACGCAGTATTTT
NA	many	TRBV20-1	TRBJ1-5	CSARDYQGDQPQHF	TGCAGTGCTAGAGATTACCAGGGAGATCAGCCCCAGCATTTT
NA	few	TRBV12-3/TRBV12-4	TRBJ1-3	CASRTQTGSGNTIYF	TGTGCCAGCAGAACACAGACAGGCTCTGGAAACACCATATATTTT
NA	many	TRBV7-2	TRBJ2-3	CASSLTMSTDTQYF	TGTGCCAGCAGCCTGACCATGAGCACAGATACGCAGTATTTT
TRBD1	few	TRBV7-9	TRBJ2-6	CASSTRTGHLPGANVLTF	TGTGCCAGCAGCACCCGGACAGGGCATTTGCCTGGGGCCAACGTCCTGACTTTC
NA	many	TRBV7-2	TRBJ1-4	CASSLAPGKLFF	TGTGCCAGCAGCTTAGCGCCTGGAAAACTGTTTTTT
NA	many	TRBV12-3/TRBV12-4	TRBJ2-5	CASTPRTGNQETQYF	TGTGCCAGTACGCCAAGGACGGGAAACCAAGAGACCCAGTACTTC
TRBD1	few	TRBV5-3	TRBJ2-3	CARSLRTGFTQYF	TGTGCCAGAAGCTTGAGGACAGGCTTCACGCAGTATTTT
NA	many	TRBV5-1	TRBJ2-7	CASSHRDGSYEQYF	TGCGCCAGCAGCCATAGGGACGGCTCCTACGAGCAGTACTTC
NA	many	TRBV5-1	TRBJ1-6	CAFSLDRAHNSPLHF	TGCGCCTTCAGCTTGGACCGGGCCCATAATTCACCCCTCCACTTT
NA	many	TRBV5-1	TRBJ2-2	CASSLAGTTNTGELFF	TGCGCCAGCAGCTTGGCCGGGACAACGAACACCGGGGAGCTGTTTTTT
NA	NA	TRBV3-1	TRBJ1-2	CASSPAGAGYTF	TGTGCCAGCAGCCCCGCCGGCGCGGGCTACACCTTC
NA	many	TRBV7-2	TRBJ1-2	CASTGTFYGYTF	TGTGCCAGCACAGGGACTTTCTATGGCTACACCTTC
NA	many	TRBV10-3	TRBJ1-5	CAITVLGGGNQPQHF	TGTGCCATCACCGTCTTAGGGGGGGGCAATCAGCCCCAGCATTTT
NA	many	TRBV6-2/TRBV6-3	TRBJ2-1	CASNGGGAISYNEQFF	TGTGCCAGCAATGGAGGGGGCGCGATCTCCTACAATGAGCAGTTCTTC
TRBD1	many	TRBV12-3/TRBV12-4	TRBJ1-2	CASSPMGQGYGYTF	TGTGCCAGCAGTCCCATGGGACAGGGCTATGGCTACACCTTC
NA	few	TRBV4-1	TRBJ1-6	CASSQALTARRKGSPLHF	TGCGCCAGCAGCCAAGCTTTGACAGCTAGGCGAAAAGGCTCACCCCTCCACTTT
TRBD2	many	TRBV7-2	TRBJ2-3	CASTPRGGDTQYF	TGTGCCAGCACCCCTCGGGGGGGAGATACGCAGTATTTT
TRBD2	NA	TRBV20-1	TRBJ2-3	CSADSSGGVGRTDTQYF	TGCAGCGCGGACTCTAGCGGGGGTGTAGGGAGGACAGATACGCAGTATTTT